This T cell receptor beta chain is drawn from a study of blood T cell repertoires in COVID-19. At the level of the study: From T cells, B-cell-depleted T cells, or PBMCs came the material, which was cDNA or gDNA.

CDR1 and CDR2 from the germline V gene are SEHNR and FQNEAQ (reference sequence). V lost 5 bases, J lost 7 bases, and 9 bases lay in between. The CDR3 extends over 11 amino acids. Original analysis: It was from reference gene primer amplification that nucleated cell counts were estimated. Method: immunoSEQ multiplex PCR; TCRdb's copy keeps in-frame clones and lacks some. The V and J calls and clone size are taken from that table; D and trimming were inferred from the DNA. Of under 300,000 clones listed, approximately 80% were seen once; the top ten hold about 2.1%. Input material: peripheral blood. This sequence was found in a man aged 35 to 55 who had recovered from COVID-19. The chain links TRBV7-9 to TRBJ2-7; no clear D. In nucleotides, the CDR3 is TGTGCCAGCAGCCCCCTCGAGGAGCAGTACTTC. This sequence encodes CASSPLEEQYF.